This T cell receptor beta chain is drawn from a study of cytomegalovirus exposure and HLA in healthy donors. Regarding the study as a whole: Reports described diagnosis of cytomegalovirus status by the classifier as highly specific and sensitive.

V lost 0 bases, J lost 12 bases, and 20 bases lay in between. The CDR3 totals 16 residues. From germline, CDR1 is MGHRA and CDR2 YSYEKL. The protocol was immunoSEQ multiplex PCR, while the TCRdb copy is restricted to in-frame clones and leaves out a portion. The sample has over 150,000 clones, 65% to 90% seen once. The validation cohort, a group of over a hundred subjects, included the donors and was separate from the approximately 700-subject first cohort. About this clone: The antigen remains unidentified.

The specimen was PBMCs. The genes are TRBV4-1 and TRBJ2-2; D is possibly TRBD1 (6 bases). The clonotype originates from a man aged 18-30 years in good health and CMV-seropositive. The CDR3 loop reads CASSQDGKGEFRKLFF. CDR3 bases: TGCGCCAGCAGCCAAGATGGAAAGGGGGAGTTTAGGAAGCTGTTTTTT.